This T cell receptor beta chain was observed in a study of response to subunit inactivated influenza vaccine. This clonotype was detected only a few times. The antigen is undetermined. Findings of the study overall: New T cells are recruited in small numbers by each seasonal influenza vaccination, according to the authors' suggestion.

V dropped 3 bases and J dropped 3 bases, with 15 bases sitting between them. Germline assignment: CDR1 MNHEY and CDR2 SVGAGI. CDR3 length: 15 residues. A single record per CDR3 protein comes from TCRdb applying MiXCR to the RT-PCR reads. The sample yields 610,000 or so distinct CDR3 sequences, 11% to 15% seen once. The TCR sequence derives from a man aged 45-60 years who received an inactivated influenza vaccine. Here the sequenced sample was PBMCs from blood, taken about 11 days after vaccination. The V gene is TRBV6-5, the J gene TRBJ2-7, with D possibly TRBD2 on 5 matching bases. The CDR3: CASSYRAEESYEQYF. In DNA form, the CDR3 reads TGTGCCAGCAGTTATCGAGCGGAGGAGAGCTACGAGCAGTACTTC.